The 32 T cell receptor beta chains listed next were all sequenced from one sample in a study of blood T cell repertoires in COVID-19. TCRdb keeps only in-frame clones here, not all; method: immunoSEQ multiplex PCR. The repertoire includes about 75,000 clones, 70% to 85% of them detected once, and about 20% sits in the top ten. The sequenced sample was peripheral blood. These receptors were taken from a woman aged 45-65 years with acute or convalescent COVID-19.

This chain links TRBV29-1 with TRBJ1-1, with 7 bases that match TRBD1. This CDR3 contains 15 residues. Germline loops: CDR1 SQVTM, CDR2 ANQGSEA. V gave up 5 bases and J gave up 1 base; unmatched junction bases: 10. The CDR3 sequence is CSVNTDRVRNTEAFF. CDR3 in DNA: TGCAGCGTTAACACCGACAGGGTTAGGAACACTGAAGCTTTCTTT.

The rearrangement links TRBV6-2 or TRBV6-3 to TRBJ2-1; the D gene is possibly TRBD2 (6 bases). V dropped 6 bases and J dropped 6 bases, with 15 bases sitting between them. The CDR3 length is 14 residues. From germline, CDR1 is MNHEY and CDR2 SVGEGT. CDR3 DNA: TGTGCCAGCAGCGACGGGAGAAGGCTCAATGAGCAGTTCTTC. This gives the protein CASSDGRRLNEQFF.

CDR3 sequence (DNA): TGTGCCAGCAGTTTACAGCCCCAGACAGGGATGTTTTTT. It specifies CASSLQPQTGMFF. The chain has TRBV12-3 or TRBV12-4 and TRBJ2-2; 7 positions agree with TRBD1. The J segment lost 15 bases and the V segment lost 2 bases, leaving 9 bases of the junction unmatched. The CDR3 has 13 amino acids.

The rearrangement links TRBV7-2 to TRBJ2-6; tentatively, D is TRBD1 (5 bases). The CDR3 covers 16 residues. Trimming shortened V by 5 bases and J by 3 bases, and 14 bases separated the two germline ends. Germline V gives CDR1 SGHTA, CDR2 FQGNSA. The CDR3 region is CASSATIRGGANVLTF. As DNA, the CDR3 is TGTGCCAGCAGCGCCACCATTAGGGGTGGGGCCAACGTCCTGACTTTC.

This clone is judged medium-sized. This rearrangement joins TRBV28 to TRBJ1-6; 9 nucleotides match TRBD1. Germline assignment: CDR1 MDHEN and CDR2 SYDVKM. V lost 4 bases to trimming and J lost 7 bases; unmatched junction nucleotides: 5. The CDR3 has 15 amino acids. The CDR3: CASSSHGQGNSPLHF. The CDR3, as DNA: TGTGCCAGCAGTTCGCACGGACAGGGGAATTCACCCCTCCACTTT.

This clone was seen only once. The CDR3: CASSYPGQGAKRETQYF. Here the CDR3 DNA reads TGTGCCAGCAGTTACCCGGGACAGGGGGCCAAGAGGGAGACCCAGTACTTC. V usage is TRBV6-2 or TRBV6-3 and J usage is TRBJ2-5; 12 nucleotides match TRBD1. Per the germline V gene, CDR1 is MNHEY and CDR2 is SVGEGT. The trim removed 2 bases at V and 5 bases at J, leaving 9 bases unmatched. This CDR3 has 17 amino acids.

The chain links TRBV3-1 (or the pseudogene TRBV3-2) to TRBJ2-7; TRBD1 aligns across 9 bases. Germline V gene lookup returns CDR1 LGHDT and CDR2 YNNKEL (reference sequence). The trim removed 0 bases at V and 5 bases at J, leaving 8 bases unmatched. The CDR3 is made up of 16 amino acids. CDR3 region: CASSQDPGQGSDEQYF. CDR3 in DNA: TGTGCCAGCAGCCAAGACCCGGGACAGGGTAGCGACGAGCAGTACTTC.

The V call is TRBV3-1 (or the pseudogene TRBV3-2), the J call TRBJ2-3, with 8 bases that match TRBD2. V lost 2 bases to trimming and J lost 6 bases; unmatched junction nucleotides: 10. Germline assignment: CDR1 LGHDT and CDR2 YNNKEL (reference sequence). The CDR3 spans 16 residues. DNA for the CDR3: TGTGCCAGCAGCCAATACACGGGAGGGCCTCGGGATACGCAGTATTTT. It translates to CASSQYTGGPRDTQYF.

The V call is TRBV7-2, the J call TRBJ2-3, with 9 bases fitting TRBD1. CDR1 and CDR2 (germline): SGHTA, FQGNSA. The CDR3 is 15 amino acids. The junction had 7 bases not matched to a gene; V was cut back by 3 bases and J by 6 bases. The CDR3 loop reads CASSFSVGTGDTQYF. CDR3 coding DNA: TGTGCCAGCAGCTTTAGCGTGGGGACAGGGGATACGCAGTATTTT.

The chain links TRBV2 to TRBJ1-1, with 9 bases identical to TRBD1. Germline trimming cut 6 bases from V and 5 bases from J; bases unmatched to any gene: 10. The CDR3 runs 15 residues. CDR1 SNHLY and CDR2 FYNNEI come from the germline V gene. The CDR3, as DNA: TGTGCCAGCAGCGGCCAGGGGACAGGGTTTACTGAAGCTTTCTTT. Its translation: CASSGQGTGFTEAFF. The variable domain in full, with the rest retrieved from reference TRBV2 and TRBJ1-1, is EPEVTQTPSHQVTQMGQEVILRCVPISNHLYFYWYRQILGQKVEFLVSFYNNEISEKSEIFDDQFSVERPDGSNFTLKIRSTKLEDSAMYFCASSGQGTGFTEAFFGQGTRLTVV.

The chain has TRBV6-5 and TRBJ2-3, with a possible D match to TRBD2 (7 bases). There are 15 residues in the CDR3. V was clipped by 2 bases and J by 7 bases, with 16 bases between them. CDR1 and CDR2 (germline): MNHEY, SVGAGI. This CDR3 reads CASSYMWGGLNTQYF. CDR3 in DNA: TGTGCCAGCAGTTACATGTGGGGGGGGCTGAATACGCAGTATTTT.

The chain links TRBV6-5 to TRBJ2-7; 8 bases are shared with TRBD1. CDR3 length: 14 residues. Germline V gives CDR1 MNHEY, CDR2 SVGAGI. The V and J ends lost 7 bases and 1 base, in that order; junction bases with no gene match: 6. The CDR3 spells CASNRDRNSYEQYF. The CDR3 bases are TGTGCCAGCAATCGGGACAGGAATTCCTACGAGCAGTACTTC.

This rearrangement joins TRBV5-1 to TRBJ2-1; the match to TRBD2 covers 10 bases. The germline V gene has CDR1 SGHRS and CDR2 YFSETQ. This CDR3 is built from 16 residues. J gave up 2 bases and V 2 bases, and 4 bases lay outside the gene matches. CDR3 in amino acids: CASSLILAGAYNEQFF. The CDR3 bases are TGCGCCAGCAGCTTAATCCTAGCGGGGGCCTACAATGAGCAGTTCTTC.

The rearrangement links TRBV27 to TRBJ2-7; TRBD2 matches 9 bases. CDR1 and CDR2 from the germline V gene are MNHEY and SMNVEV (reference sequence). J lost 5 bases, V lost 2 bases, and 7 bases had no gene match. The CDR3 consists of 15 residues. CDR3 loop: CASSLVLSGSHEQYF. The CDR3 DNA reads TGTGCCAGCAGTTTAGTGCTTAGCGGGAGTCACGAGCAGTACTTC.

The chain couples TRBV18 to TRBJ1-1; D remains ambiguous. Deletions cut 1 base from V and 11 bases from J, with 23 bases between. The germline V gene encodes CDR1 KGHSH and CDR2 LQKENI. The CDR3 contains 16 residues. DNA for the CDR3: TGTGCCAGCTCACCACTCACCGCCAGACTTTTTTCTGTTGCTTTCTTT. Amino acid sequence: CASSPLTARLFSVAFF.

The chain uses TRBV9 and TRBJ2-3; D is uncertain. This CDR3 region has 15 residues. The V end was cut by 2 bases, the J end by 2 bases, with 12 bases between. Germline V gene data show CDR1 as SGDLS and CDR2 as YYNGEE. The CDR3 here is CASSVDPIATDTQYF. The CDR3 region has the DNA TGTGCCAGCAGCGTCGATCCTATCGCCACAGATACGCAGTATTTT.

Written as DNA, the CDR3 is TGTGCCAGCAGTTTACCTCGGAAGTCGACTAGCGGGAGAACCTACGAGCAGTACTTC. Protein sequence: CASSLPRKSTSGRTYEQYF. The chain couples TRBV28 to TRBJ2-7; 12 bases fit TRBD2. The CDR3 is 19 residues long. Germline V gene data show CDR1 as MDHEN and CDR2 as SYDVKM. The V gene end was trimmed by 2 bases and the J gene end by 2 bases; junction bases not matched to a gene: 13. The full variable domain, completed using reference TRBV28 and TRBJ2-7, is DVKVTQSSRYLVKRTGEKVFLECVQDMDHENMFWYRQDPGLGLRLIYFSYDVKMKEKGDIPEGYSVSREKKERFSLILESASTNQTSMYLCASSLPRKSTSGRTYEQYFGPGTRLTVT.

This clone was seen a few times. The chain recombines TRBV12-5 with TRBJ2-3; 7 bases map to TRBD1. Germline V CDR1 and CDR2: LGHNT, FRNRAP. The V and J ends lost 1 base and 8 bases, in that order; junction bases with no gene match: 12. This CDR3 has 16 residues. This chain's CDR3 is CASGLDRQGIFGTQYF. Here the CDR3 DNA reads TGTGCTAGTGGTTTGGATCGACAGGGTATCTTTGGTACGCAGTATTTT.

CDR3 in DNA: TGTGCCTGGACCAATCTCCGGGACAGCCCCTTTAATTACGAGCAGTACTTC. Amino acid sequence: CAWTNLRDSPFNYEQYF. The rearrangement links TRBV30 to TRBJ2-7; 7 nucleotides line up with TRBD1. Germline CDR1 and CDR2: GTSNPN and SVGIG (reference sequence). V gave up 4 bases and J gave up 4 bases; unmatched junction bases: 19. The length of the CDR3 is 17 residues.

CDR3 DNA: TGTGCCAGCAGTAGGGGACAGCCGAACACTGAAGCTTTCTTT. Its protein product is CASSRGQPNTEAFF. The chain carries TRBV27 and TRBJ1-1, with 7 positions matching TRBD1. The CDR3 extends over 14 amino acids. CDR1 and CDR2 (germline): MNHEY, SMNVEV (reference sequence). After removal of 5 bases from V and 1 base from J, the junction contained 4 bases not matched to a gene.

The chain uses TRBV30 and TRBJ2-7; 7 positions match TRBD1. V lost 0 bases to trimming and J lost 4 bases; unmatched junction nucleotides: 9. This CDR3 comprises 15 residues. CDR1 GTSNPN and CDR2 SVGIG come from the germline V gene (reference sequence). The CDR3 reads CAWSVQGLRQYEQYF. The CDR3 DNA follows: TGTGCCTGGAGTGTACAGGGGCTCCGGCAATACGAGCAGTACTTC.

The rearrangement links TRBV2 to TRBJ1-6, with D maybe TRBD1 (5 bases). V lost 9 bases and J 1 base, leaving 16 bases between the germline ends. CDR3 length: 16 amino acids. The germline V gene has CDR1 SNHLY and CDR2 FYNNEI. The CDR3 nucleotides read TGTGCCAGGGGCCAGGGTGCGCAATCCTATAATTCACCCCTCCACTTT. The encoded protein is CARGQGAQSYNSPLHF.

The chain has TRBV14 and TRBJ2-7; 11 nucleotides match TRBD2. The CDR3 is 16 residues long. Losses at the gene ends were 4 bases for V and 3 bases for J; bases not matched to a gene: 8. From germline, CDR1 is SGHDN and CDR2 FVKESK. The DNA for the CDR3 is TGTGCCAGCAGCCCTCTCACTAGCGGGAGAGGCTACGAGCAGTACTTC. This encodes CASSPLTSGRGYEQYF.

This chain joins TRBV6-5 and TRBJ2-1; 16 bases map to TRBD2. Germline-derived CDR1 and CDR2 are MNHEY and SVGAGI. The CDR3 is 13 residues long. Trimming removed 6 bases from V and 14 bases from J; junction bases left unmatched: 4. CDR3 in amino acids: CASRSGTSGREFF. The CDR3 bases are TGTGCCAGCAGATCCGGGACTAGCGGGAGGGAGTTCTTC.

The chain couples TRBV2 to TRBJ2-3, with D unclear. Germline V gene data show CDR1 as SNHLY and CDR2 as FYNNEI. This CDR3 comprises 13 residues. With 5 bases removed from V and 3 bases from J, the gap between germline ends came to 9 bases. In DNA, the CDR3 is TGTGCCAGCAGTCCCACGCGGACAGATACGCAGTATTTT. It codes for CASSPTRTDTQYF.

This clone was found once. This chain connects TRBV29-1 to TRBJ2-4, with D tentatively TRBD2 (5 bases). The CDR3 sequence is 12 residues long. In germline, CDR1 is SQVTM, CDR2 ANQGSEA. V lost 2 bases and J lost 8, with 10 bases in between. CDR3 in amino acids: CSVESGGDIQYF. Here the CDR3 DNA reads TGCAGCGTTGAAAGCGGTGGGGACATTCAGTACTTC. The complete variable domain, with remaining parts taken from reference TRBV29-1 and TRBJ2-4, reads SAVISQKPSRDICQRGTSLTIQCQVDSQVTMMFWYRQQPGQSLTLIATANQGSEATYESGFVIDKFPISRPNLTFSTLTVSNMSPEDSSIYLCSVESGGDIQYFGAGTRLSVL.

In this sample, this clone turned up a few times. V usage is TRBV15 and J usage is TRBJ1-5; D uncertain. This CDR3 contains 12 residues. Trimming took off 8 bases at V and 4 bases at J, with 9 bases between the two ends. The V gene's germline CDR1 is LNHNV and CDR2 YYDKDF (reference sequence). The CDR3 DNA reads TGTGCCACCTCTCTCGGGAATCAGCCCCAGCATTTT. Protein sequence: CATSLGNQPQHF.

The chain employs TRBV3-1 (or the pseudogene TRBV3-2) and TRBJ2-1; 8 positions match TRBD1. J was trimmed by 8 bases and V by 4 bases; bases with no gene match: 13. There are 16 residues in the CDR3. Germline CDR1 LGHDT, CDR2 YNNKEL (reference sequence). The CDR3 spells CASSRDRTVFLDEQFF. CDR3 bases: TGTGCCAGCAGCCGGGACAGGACGGTATTTTTGGATGAGCAGTTCTTC.

A word on this clone: Mismatch with germline at one junction end may stem from a read error. V gene TRBV5-6 combines with J gene TRBJ2-4; 8 positions agree with TRBD1. Germline lookup yields CDR1 SGHDT and CDR2 YYEEEE. The CDR3 covers 13 residues. CDR3 residues: CASSPTGAARSDF. CDR3 DNA: TGTGCCAGCAGCCCGACAGGGGCCGCCCGGAGTGACTTC.

The rearrangement links TRBV28 to TRBJ2-7; D is possibly TRBD2 (6 bases). V was clipped by 1 base and J by 2 bases, with 12 bases between them. Per germline, CDR1 MDHEN and CDR2 SYDVKM. The CDR3 has 15 amino acids. The CDR3 coding sequence is TGTGCCAGCAGTTTATCCCCCGGGAGAGCCTACGAGCAGTACTTC. This gives the protein CASSLSPGRAYEQYF.

This clone was detected only once. The rearrangement joins TRBV6-1 to TRBJ1-4, with a weak D call TRBD1 (6 bases). V was cut by 0 bases and J by 8 bases, with 16 bases left in between. Germline lookup yields CDR1 MNHNS and CDR2 SASEGT. This CDR3 comprises 16 residues. CDR3 bases: TGTGCCAGCAGTGAAGCTTACGGGGGGCAGGGAGAAAAACTGTTTTTT. Translating it yields CASSEAYGGQGEKLFF.

The CDR3 DNA is TGTGCCAGCAGTTACTCGCCACGACAGGAGACCCAGTACTTC. This encodes CASSYSPRQETQYF. This chain joins TRBV6-6 and TRBJ2-5; a weak D match, TRBD1 (5 bases). The CDR3 loop spans 14 amino acids. Germline values: CDR1 MNHNY, CDR2 SVGAGI (reference sequence). Trimming took off 0 bases at V and 5 bases at J, with 10 bases between the two ends.